This is a list of T cell receptor beta chains from one sample in a study of cytomegalovirus exposure and HLA in healthy donors. Sequenced by immunoSEQ multiplex PCR; TCRdb stores in-frame clones only, minus some. Of more than 150,000 clones in the sample, 82% were seen once. The sample taken for sequencing was PBMCs. The origin of the receptors is a young woman in good health and CMV-seronegative. CDR3s include the opening cysteine and the closing phenylalanine or tryptophan. The order of the fields is D gene, V gene, J gene, CDR3 protein. D genes are given only for firm matches.

>NA|TRBV9|TRBJ1-2
CASSVVGSDYGYTF
>TRBD1|TRBV4-2|TRBJ1-2
CASSLNAGQGARGYTF
>TRBD1|TRBV30|TRBJ1-4
CAWSSGGFANEKLFF
>NA|TRBV5-5|TRBJ1-1
CASSLVSGNMNTEAFF
>TRBD1|TRBV7-9|TRBJ2-1
CASSLGHRGSSYNEQFF
>TRBD1|TRBV5-1|TRBJ2-2
CASSGGQGNTGELFF
>NA|TRBV6-5|TRBJ2-7
CASREGGSYEQYF
>TRBD2|TRBV27|TRBJ2-4
CASSAPPGAGGRKNIQYF
>NA|TRBV30|TRBJ2-1
CAWSGGDDQDEQFF
>NA|TRBV5-6|TRBJ1-4
CASSLPINRTPCEKLFF
>TRBD1|TRBV5-8|TRBJ1-1
CASSLGQGLKTEAFF
>NA|TRBV5-1|TRBJ1-1
CASSLYGGETEAFF
>TRBD2|TRBV2|TRBJ2-7
CASSKLAGYYEQYF
>NA|TRBV6-4|TRBJ1-1
CASSDQGGRVTEAFF
>NA|TRBV15|TRBJ1-4
CATSRELAPAGKLFF
>TRBD1|TRBV7-9|TRBJ1-2
CATTDRGYGYTF
>TRBD1|TRBV18|TRBJ2-7
CASSRLGTGFYEQYF
>NA|TRBV19|TRBJ1-5
CASSAVAGADQPQHF
>NA|TRBV5-6|TRBJ1-1
CASSLAGPEAFF
>NA|TRBV12-5|TRBJ2-3
CASGYQPRKDNHFEGTDTQYF
>TRBD2|TRBV9|TRBJ2-1
CASSVALAGFNEQFF
>NA|TRBV10-1|TRBJ1-3
CASSHHSGNTIYF
>TRBD1|TRBV6-5|TRBJ2-1
CASSSGQVSYNEQFF
>TRBD2|TRBV27|TRBJ2-4
CASSSAGLAGEYF
>NA|TRBV9|TRBJ2-7
CASSVGGADEQYF
>NA|TRBV10-3|TRBJ1-6
CAIRAGLGDSPLHF
>NA|TRBV10-3|TRBJ2-7
CAISGIQGYEQYF
>NA|TRBV18|TRBJ2-1
CASSPHGAYNEQFF
>NA|TRBV5-1|TRBJ1-2
CASSLAGGRYGYTF
>NA|TRBV27|TRBJ1-5
CASSLSWLQPQHF
>TRBD1|TRBV10-3|TRBJ1-2
CASRGQGDYGYTF
>TRBD1|TRBV6-5|TRBJ2-1
CASSYLRDRGANEQFF
>TRBD1|TRBV30|TRBJ1-4
CAWSLTGVTNEKLFF
>NA|TRBV13|TRBJ2-7
CASSLEPGGGYEQYF